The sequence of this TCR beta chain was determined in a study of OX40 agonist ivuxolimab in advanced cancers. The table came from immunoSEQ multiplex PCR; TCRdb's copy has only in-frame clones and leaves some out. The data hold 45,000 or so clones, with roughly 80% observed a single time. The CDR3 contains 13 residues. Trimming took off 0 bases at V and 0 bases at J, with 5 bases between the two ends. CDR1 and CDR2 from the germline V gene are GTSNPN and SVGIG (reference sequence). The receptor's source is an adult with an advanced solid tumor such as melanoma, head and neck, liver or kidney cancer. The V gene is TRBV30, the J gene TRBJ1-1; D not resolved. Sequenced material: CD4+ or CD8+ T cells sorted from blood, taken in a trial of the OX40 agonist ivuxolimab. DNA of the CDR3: TGTGCCTGGAGTGTAGGGCTGAACACTGAAGCTTTCTTT. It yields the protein CAWSVGLNTEAFF.